The 23 T cell receptor beta chains below all came from one sample that was sequenced in a study of blood T cell repertoires in COVID-19. Using immunoSEQ multiplex PCR, the repertoire was profiled, and TCRdb retains in-frame clones only, with some absent. The sample shows approximately 260,000 clones, roughly four fifths of them seen only once. The sample consisted of PBMCs or T cells enriched from blood (not recorded which). These TCRs come from a man between 25 and 39 years old with acute COVID-19.

The V and J genes are TRBV19 and TRBJ1-1, with D unclear. Looked up from germline, CDR1 is LNHDA and CDR2 is SQIVND (reference sequence). With 3 bases removed from V and 6 bases from J, the gap between germline ends came to 11 bases. The CDR3 runs 13 residues. DNA for the CDR3: TGTGCCAGTAGTATGGCCGTTTTGCCTGAAGCTTTCTTT. It yields the protein CASSMAVLPEAFF.

The J gene is TRBJ1-1, the V gene TRBV4-1; D is perhaps TRBD1 (6 bases). Germline lookup yields CDR1 MGHRA and CDR2 YSYEKL. This CDR3 comprises 18 residues. Deletions cut 0 bases from V and 1 base from J, with 18 bases between. The chain's CDR3 is CASSQEGGSRTANTEAFF. CDR3 DNA sequence: TGCGCCAGCAGCCAAGAAGGAGGAAGCAGGACAGCGAACACTGAAGCTTTCTTT.

This rearrangement joins TRBV11-2 to TRBJ2-5; possibly TRBD1 for D (5 bases). Looked up from germline, CDR1 is SGHAT and CDR2 is FQNNGV. V gave up 2 bases and J gave up 1 base, with 8 bases separating them. CDR3 length: 14 residues. The chain's CDR3 is CASSLQGPQETQYF. CDR3 coding DNA: TGTGCCAGCAGCTTACAGGGTCCCCAAGAGACCCAGTACTTC.

This clone was seen just once. The J gene is TRBJ2-7, the V gene TRBV18, with 8 bases that match TRBD1. The CDR3 consists of 16 residues. V trimming: 4 bases; J trimming: 3 bases; junction bases outside the gene matches: 11. CDR1 is KGHSH and CDR2 is LQKENI in the germline V gene. The CDR3 coding sequence is TGTGCCAGCTCACTGGGGACAGGCCGTAACGGCTACGAGCAGTACGTC. It encodes CASSLGTGRNGYEQYV.

The chain combines TRBV19 with TRBJ2-2, with D possibly matching TRBD1 (7 bases). The CDR3 loop spans 17 amino acids. Germline V gene lookup returns CDR1 LNHDA and CDR2 SQIVND (reference sequence). The V end lost 7 bases, the J end lost 0 bases, and 18 bases lay between the germline ends. Here the CDR3 DNA reads TGTGCCAGTATCGCACGCGGAGGGACAGCGAACACCGGGGAGCTGTTTTTT. Translating gives CASIARGGTANTGELFF. The full variable domain, rest sourced from reference TRBV19 and TRBJ2-2, is DGGITQSPKYLFRKEGQNVTLSCEQNLNHDAMYWYRQDPGQGLRLIYYSQIVNDFQKGDIAEGYSVSREKKESFPLTVTSAQKNPTAFYLCASIARGGTANTGELFFGEGSRLTVL.

The chain links TRBV6-5 to TRBJ2-1, with a weak D call TRBD1 (6 bases). Trimming shortened V by 6 bases and J by 5 bases, and 17 bases separated the two germline ends. CDR3 length equals 15 residues. The germline V gene has CDR1 MNHEY and CDR2 SVGAGI. CDR3 residues: CASRGAGGTNNEQFF. The CDR3 bases are TGTGCCAGCAGGGGGGCCGGCGGAACTAACAATGAGCAGTTCTTC.

The rearrangement links TRBV7-2 to TRBJ1-6; the D gene is possibly TRBD1 (6 bases). CDR1 is SGHTA and CDR2 is FQGNSA in the germline V gene. This CDR3 spans 17 amino acids. Trimming stripped 3 bases from V and 6 bases from J, with 18 bases between. In DNA, the CDR3 is TGTGCCAGCAGCTTTCGGACAGCTCGAGCCTCTAATTCACCCCTCCACTTT. Translated: CASSFRTARASNSPLHF.

V and J are TRBV9 and TRBJ2-3, with 8 bases matching TRBD2. After removal of 0 bases from V and 5 bases from J, the junction contained 8 bases not matched to a gene. The CDR3 has 16 residues. Germline CDR1 is SGDLS and CDR2 is YYNGEE. This chain's CDR3 is CASSVGRGAPGDTQYF. As DNA, the CDR3 is TGTGCCAGCAGCGTAGGGCGGGGGGCCCCGGGAGATACGCAGTATTTT.

The chain recombines TRBV12-3 or TRBV12-4 with TRBJ2-2, with no clear D. With 1 base removed from V and 7 bases from J, the gap between germline ends came to 7 bases. The length of the CDR3 is 13 residues. The DNA for the CDR3 is TGTGCCAGCAGTTTAGACAGAAGCGGGGAGCTGTTTTTT. It is translated as CASSLDRSGELFF.

This clone occurred once. The genes are TRBV12-2 and TRBJ1-5. TRBV12-2 represents a pseudogene. The length of the CDR3 is 13 residues. CDR3 residues: CASRPRSNQPQHF. DNA for the CDR3: TGTGCAAGTCGCCCCCGGTCCAATCAGCCCCAGCATTTT.

This clone appeared a few times. The chain recombines TRBV11-3 with TRBJ2-2, with D perhaps TRBD2 (5 bases). The CDR3 consists of 16 residues. The V gene lost 5 bases and the J gene lost 3 bases, with 16 bases spanning the gap. Germline CDR1 is SGHNT and CDR2 is YENEEA. The CDR3 is CASSHQRVWDTGELFF. CDR3 DNA: TGTGCCAGCAGCCATCAGAGGGTTTGGGACACCGGGGAGCTGTTTTTT.

This clone turned up a few times. The chain uses TRBV5-1 and TRBJ1-3; 7 bases align to TRBD1. The CDR3 extends over 15 amino acids. Per germline, CDR1 SGHRS and CDR2 YFSETQ. V shed 6 bases and J 0 bases; nucleotides not matched to a gene: 6. DNA of the CDR3: TGCGCCAGCAAACTCGGGACAGACTCTGGAAACACCATATATTTT. Protein: CASKLGTDSGNTIYF.

The chain employs TRBV6-5 and TRBJ1-2; D uncertain. V lost 8 bases, J lost 3 bases, and 7 bases lay in between. CDR1 MNHEY and CDR2 SVGAGI come from the germline V gene. The CDR3 runs 11 residues. The CDR3 is CASFEDYGYTF. The CDR3 region has the DNA TGTGCCAGCTTTGAGGACTATGGCTACACCTTC.

The CDR3 nucleotides are TGTGCCAGCTCACCACAGGGGTTATCCTACGAGCAGTACGTC. It encodes CASSPQGLSYEQYV. V is TRBV18 and J is TRBJ2-7, with TRBD1 as a possible D gene (5 bases). The CDR3 spans 14 residues. The germline V gene has CDR1 KGHSH and CDR2 LQKENI. Deletions cut 1 base from V and 1 base from J, with 8 bases between.

The V and J genes are TRBV2 and TRBJ1-1, with D maybe TRBD1 (5 bases). Germline V gene lookup returns CDR1 SNHLY and CDR2 FYNNEI. The CDR3 has 13 residues. Between the trimmed V and J ends, which lost 5 bases and 3 bases, there was a span of 10 bases. In nucleotides, the CDR3 is TGTGCCAGCAGTTTCAGACAGTACACTGAAGCTTTCTTT. Encoded protein: CASSFRQYTEAFF. The full variable domain, its missing parts supplied by reference TRBV2 and TRBJ1-1, is EPEVTQTPSHQVTQMGQEVILRCVPISNHLYFYWYRQILGQKVEFLVSFYNNEISEKSEIFDDQFSVERPDGSNFTLKIRSTKLEDSAMYFCASSFRQYTEAFFGQGTRLTVV.

This clone was seen just once. Here the CDR3 reads CASSLAADPTGELFF. The CDR3 nucleotides read TGCGCCAGCAGTCTAGCGGCCGATCCCACCGGGGAGCTGTTTTTT. This chain connects TRBV5-1 to TRBJ2-2; 7 positions agree with TRBD2. The CDR3 extends over 15 amino acids. The germline gives CDR1 SGHRS, CDR2 YFSETQ. The J segment lost 4 bases and the V segment lost 5 bases, leaving 8 bases of the junction unmatched.

The chain employs TRBV10-2 and TRBJ2-7, with a tentative D call TRBD2 (6 bases). V dropped 7 bases and J dropped 0 bases, with 13 bases sitting between them. CDR1 and CDR2 from the germline V gene are WSHSY and SAAADI. The CDR3 runs to 14 residues. CDR3: CASNSGSLSYEQYV. CDR3 sequence (DNA): TGCGCCAGCAACAGCGGGTCCCTCTCCTACGAGCAGTACGTC.

The chain employs TRBV11-2 and TRBJ2-7; 8 positions agree with TRBD2. Germline lookup yields CDR1 SGHAT and CDR2 FQNNGV. V was pared by 5 bases and J by 3 bases, with 3 bases of the junction left unmatched. This CDR3 comprises 13 residues. The DNA for the CDR3 is TGTGCCAGCAGCCTGGGACTAGTCTACGAGCAGTACGTC. This codes for CASSLGLVYEQYV.

This clone has only one observation. The chain combines TRBV6-1 with TRBJ1-1, with unresolved D. Looked up from germline, CDR1 is MNHNS and CDR2 is SASEGT. V was cut by 2 bases and J by 4 bases, with 14 bases left in between. This CDR3 is 15 amino acids long. The CDR3 DNA reads TGTGCCAGCAGTGAATCCCGAGGCCTGAGCACTGAAGCTTTCTTT. This gives the protein CASSESRGLSTEAFF.

The chain joins TRBV5-1 to TRBJ1-1, with a tentative D call TRBD1 (5 bases). V lost 0 bases and J lost 4, with 7 bases in between. Germline loops: CDR1 SGHRS, CDR2 YFSETQ. The CDR3 length is 13 residues. The CDR3 is CASSLVTGTEAFF. As DNA, the CDR3 is TGCGCCAGCAGCTTGGTAACAGGCACTGAAGCTTTCTTT.

The chain uses TRBV21-1 and TRBJ2-7; the table calls TRBD2, which could not be checked here. TRBV21-1 is a pseudogene segment. The CDR3 has 15 residues. This CDR3 is CASSTGPSESYEQYV. In DNA, the CDR3 is TGTGCCAGCAGCACCGGGCCTAGCGAATCCTACGAGCAGTACGTC.

CDR3 nucleotides: TGCGCCAGCAGCCAAGTGGGAACAGGGGACGAAGCTTTCTTT. This gives the protein CASSQVGTGDEAFF. This chain uses TRBV4-1 with TRBJ1-1; 7 nucleotides match TRBD1. CDR3 length: 14 amino acids. V shed 1 base and J 8 bases; nucleotides not matched to a gene: 7. CDR1 and CDR2 from the germline V gene are MGHRA and YSYEKL.

The V gene is TRBV10-3, the J gene TRBJ1-1; D uncertain. Germline values: CDR1 ENHRY, CDR2 SYGVKD. V was cut by 0 bases and J by 3 bases, with 11 bases left in between. This CDR3 comprises 15 residues. CDR3 region: CAISESTGIDTEAFF. The CDR3 DNA follows: TGTGCCATCAGTGAGTCGACGGGTATCGACACTGAAGCTTTCTTT.